One T cell receptor beta chain is described in this entry. This record belongs to a study of blood T cell repertoires in COVID-19. TCRdb's copy holds only in-frame clones and misses some; the assay was immunoSEQ multiplex PCR. The sample records 140,000 to 150,000 clones, approximately 91% being singletons. Sequenced input: peripheral blood. This TCR was sampled from a human donor in a cohort sampled during active COVID-19.

The CDR3 loop reads CAWSGTGAYEQYF. The CDR3 DNA reads as TGTGCCTGGTCCGGGACAGGGGCCTACGAGCAGTACTTC. The V and J genes are TRBV30 and TRBJ2-7, with 10 bases identical to TRBD1. The CDR3 totals 13 residues. Looked up from germline, CDR1 is GTSNPN and CDR2 is SVGIG (reference sequence). Losses at the gene ends were 5 bases for V and 2 bases for J; bases not matched to a gene: 3. The full variable domain, with the rest looked up from reference TRBV30 and TRBJ2-7, is SQTIHQWPATLVQPVGSPLSLECTVEGTSNPNLYWYRQAAGRGLQLLFYSVGIGQISSEVPQNLSASRPQDRQFILSSKKLLLSDSGFYLCAWSGTGAYEQYFGPGTRLTVT.